This T cell receptor (beta chain) was obtained from a study of T cells in Graves' hyperthyroidism and ophthalmopathy. Findings and caveats of the study: Stable hyperthyroidism was separated from ophthalmopathy by a model based on 13 V-J features.

This clonotype turned up a few times. The antigen is not known. The CDR3 regions of TCR beta were amplified from RNA transcripts. HTBI primers were used for first-round RT-PCR of the TCR CDR3. TCRdb recomputed calls from the multiplex PCR reads with MiXCR, one row per CDR3 protein. The sample lists approximately 620,000 distinct CDR3 sequences; approximately 16% were seen once. This CDR3 contains 17 residues. Germline loops: CDR1 MNHEY, CDR2 SVGAGI. Trimming took off 0 bases at V and 0 bases at J, with 9 bases between the two ends. The chain couples TRBV6-5 to TRBJ1-6, with D unclear. The receptor's source is a woman in her thirties or forties with Graves' ophthalmopathy. Sample: blood. CDR3 in amino acids: CASSYSRESSYNSPLHF. The CDR3, as DNA: TGTGCCAGCAGTTACTCGAGAGAGAGCTCCTATAATTCACCCCTCCACTTT.